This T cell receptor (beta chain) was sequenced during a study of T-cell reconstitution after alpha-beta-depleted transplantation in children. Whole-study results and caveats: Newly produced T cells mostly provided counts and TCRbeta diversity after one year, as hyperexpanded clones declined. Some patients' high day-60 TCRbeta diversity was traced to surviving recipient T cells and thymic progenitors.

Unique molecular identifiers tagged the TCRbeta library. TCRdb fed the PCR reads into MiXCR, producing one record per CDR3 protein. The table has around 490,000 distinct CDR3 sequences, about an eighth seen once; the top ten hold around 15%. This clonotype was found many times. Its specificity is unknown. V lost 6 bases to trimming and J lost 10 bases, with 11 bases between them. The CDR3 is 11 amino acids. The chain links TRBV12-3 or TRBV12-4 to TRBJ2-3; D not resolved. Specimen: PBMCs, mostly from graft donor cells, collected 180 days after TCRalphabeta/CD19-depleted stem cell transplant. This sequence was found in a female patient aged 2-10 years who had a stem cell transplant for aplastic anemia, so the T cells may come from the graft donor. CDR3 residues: CASSPRAAQYF. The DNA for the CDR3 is TGTGCCAGCAGCCCCCGTGCGGCGCAGTATTTT.